This is a list of T cell receptor beta chains from one sample in a study of STAT3 mutations in large granular lymphocyte leukemia. TCRdb's table, derived via immunoSEQ multiplex PCR, lists solely in-frame clones and lacks some. The sample has tens of thousands of clones; more than 60% are singletons. The sequencing input was peripheral blood mononuclear cells. Source of these receptors: a woman aged 45 to 65 with T-cell large granular lymphocyte leukemia. Some clones in this sample may be carry-over from other donors' samples. Both conserved end residues are part of each CDR3. A D gene is named only where the DNA matches it firmly.

>TRBD1|TRBV5-1
CASSLTGDRIHEQYF
>.|TRBV10-2
CASSLGLAGELFF
>.|TRBV7-9
CASSLTGNTEAFF
>TRBD1|TRBV6-5
CASSRQGLGNGYTF
>.|TRBV6-5
CASSYDSPNTGELFF
>TRBD1|TRBV11-2
CASSTNRGHEQYF
>TRBD1|TRBV5-1
CASSPGGDTGYTF
>.|TRBV28
CATARGLTEAFF
>.|TRBV18
CASSLHSAETQYF
>.|TRBV28
CASSLRQPYGYTF
>TRBD1|TRBV5-1
CASSFGQAYYGYTF
>.|TRBV27
CASSTINRYTEAFF
>.|TRBV2
CASLKQGSSTDTQYF
>.|TRBV6-1
CASRGGSNEKLFF
>.|TRBV29-1
CRFKKSWYEQYF
>.|TRBV9
CASSVEGVSGPQHF
>TRBD2|TRBV29-1
CSVVLAGNYEQYF
>TRBD2|TRBV12-5
CASGPRVAGVGANVLTF
>.|TRBV5-4
CASSLGGSNEQFF
>.|TRBV7-9
CASSAGTVNYGYTF
>.|TRBV27
CASSLSRPEQPQHF
>TRBD2|TRBV18
CASSPAGTSRRESHEQYF
>TRBD1|TRBV6-6
CASSTTGGATNEKLFF
>.|TRBV5-1
CASSSQLGPGNEQFF
>TRBD2|TRBV5-1
CASAVAGSAFYEQYF
>.|TRBV18
CASSPRAGLSTEAFF
>.|TRBV18
CASSSTRNRGQNEKLFF
>.|TRBV5-1
CASSWGDGGPGEKLFF
>.|TRBV30
CAWSLRLGAFF
>.|TRBV14
CASSQSLRSYEQYF
>.|TRBV6-5
CASSYGKSNQPQHF
>.|TRBV28
CASSLNMDYGYTF
>.|TRBV10-3
CATKDRDSNQPQHF
>.|TRBV7-9
CASSPRRDGPNTGELFF
>.|TRBV9
CASSPTGISQPQHF
>.|TRBV5-6
CASSLQGNQPQHF
>.|TRBV5-1
CASGLGMGEAFF
>TRBD1|TRBV15
CATSPGQGFAEAFF
>.|TRBV4-1
CASSRGGDGRRNQPQHF
>.|TRBV29-1
CSVENRPYGYTF
>.|TRBV23-1
CASIRLGKTYNEQFF
>.|TRBV15
CATSRGRSARGFF
>TRBD2|TRBV27
CASIGGSSEGNWDEQYF
>.|TRBV9
CASSVEALSNIQYF
>TRBD1|TRBV29-1
CSVEADGTGGHGQYF
>.|TRBV15
CATSPLMGRNQETQYF